This TCR beta chain was retrieved from a study of CD8+ T cells in alopecia areata. On the study more broadly: Skin from approximately 6-12-month-old C3H/HeJ graft donors with spontaneous alopecia went to roughly 6-10-week-old female C3H/HeJ mice.

The authors extracted RNA and reverse transcribed it into cDNA as the sequencing template. Some clones are missing from TCRdb's copy, which holds only in-frame ones; the method was immunoSEQ multiplex PCR. The table lists 270,000 or so clones, with no singletons. This clone occurred a few times. Germline and genes: mouse. The read halts 4 residues ahead of the CDR3 end, with the missing end drawn from the germline J gene. Other DNA sequences in the same sample also yield this CDR3. It was with CD4, CD8alpha, NKG2D, NKG2ACE and other markers that pooled cutaneous lymph node cells were sorted. Germline V gene sequence: CDR1 NSHNY, CDR2 SYGAGN. V shed 5 bases and J 0 bases; nucleotides not matched to a gene: 4. CDR3 length: 15 amino acids.

The chain recombines TRBV13-1 with TRBJ1-2, with 10 nucleotides matching TRBD1. Source material: CD4+ T cells sorted from a lymph node. The clonotype was recovered from a C3H/HeJ mouse with alopecia areata. Strain haplotype (MHC): H2-k. CDR3 protein: CASSGDRGANSDYTF. CDR3 DNA (partial): TGTGCCAGCAGCGGGGACAGGGGCGCAAACTCC.